This entry lists 7 T cell receptor beta chains sequenced from one sample in a study of early T cells in non-severe SARS-CoV-2 infection. Via MiXCR, TCRdb re-called the 5' RACE reads, giving one row per CDR3 protein. The sample gives about 57,000 distinct CDR3 sequences, approximately 13% of which show up once; approximately 4.6% is in the top ten. Input material: whole blood. The receptors were sampled from an adult who was a healthcare worker with PCR-confirmed SARS-CoV-2 infection or an uninfected control (not recorded which).

V and J are TRBV29-1 and TRBJ2-3; D unclear. V gave up 6 bases and J gave up 4 bases, with 5 bases separating them. This CDR3 comprises 10 residues. Germline CDR1 is SQVTM and CDR2 is ANQGSEA. The CDR3 DNA reads as TGCAGCGTAGTCGCAGATACGCAGTATTTT. Protein sequence: CSVVADTQYF.

The CDR3 coding sequence is TGTGCCAGCAGCACCAGACAGGGAATTGAAGCTTTCTTT. Its translation: CASSTRQGIEAFF. The rearrangement uses TRBV3-1 and TRBJ1-1; 7 bases map to TRBD1. CDR3 length: 13 amino acids. The V gene end was trimmed by 5 bases and the J gene end by 7 bases; junction bases not matched to a gene: 7. The germline V gene encodes CDR1 LGHDT and CDR2 YNNKEL (reference sequence).

The rearrangement links TRBV7-2 to TRBJ2-7; no firm D call. From germline, CDR1 is SGHTA and CDR2 FQGNSA. V was trimmed by 5 bases and J by 1 base, leaving 3 bases between them. CDR3 length: 11 residues. This CDR3 is CASSESYEQYF. The CDR3 nucleotides read TGTGCCAGCAGCGAGTCCTACGAGCAGTACTTC.

This clonotype showed up many times. J is TRBJ2-7 and V is TRBV25-1; no reliable D call. Germline V CDR1 and CDR2: MGHDK, SYGVNS. The CDR3 consists of 12 residues. V shed 3 bases and J shed 4 bases, with 7 bases lying between them. In DNA, the CDR3 is TGTGCCAGCAGTGAGGAATCTTACGAGCAGTACTTC. Protein sequence: CASSEESYEQYF.

The CDR3 spells CASSLEGTYNEQFF. CDR3 sequence (DNA): TGTGCCAGCAGCTTAGAGGGGACCTACAATGAGCAGTTCTTC. This chain joins TRBV7-2 and TRBJ2-1; D perhaps matches TRBD1 (5 bases). This CDR3 is built from 14 residues. V was cut by 1 base and J by 2 bases, with 6 bases left in between. Germline lookup yields CDR1 SGHTA and CDR2 FQGNSA.

The gene calls are TRBV12-3 or TRBV12-4 and TRBJ2-2; 7 bases fit TRBD1. This CDR3 region has 16 residues. J was trimmed by 4 bases and V by 6 bases; bases with no gene match: 11. CDR3 protein: CASRGLTGAGTGELFF. In DNA, the CDR3 is TGTGCCAGCAGAGGGTTAACAGGGGCGGGCACCGGGGAGCTGTTTTTT.

On this clonotype itself: A single base separates this from a much larger clone, so it may be a read error. The chain employs TRBV18 and TRBJ1-5, with TRBD1 as a possible D gene (5 bases). Per the germline V gene, CDR1 is KGHSH and CDR2 is LQKENI. The CDR3 totals 15 residues. The CDR3: CASSIGRGVHQPEHF. The CDR3 DNA reads TGTGCCAGCTCCATCGGTAGGGGCGTTCATCAGCCCGAGCATTTT.